The T cell receptor beta chain under discussion was sequenced for a study of cytomegalovirus exposure and HLA in healthy donors. Germline CDR1 and CDR2: MDHEN and SYDVKM. The CDR3 spans 14 residues. V trimming: 4 bases; J trimming: 3 bases; junction bases outside the gene matches: 4. Primers included in the PCR were 60 Vbeta and 13 Jbeta primers. Produced via immunoSEQ multiplex PCR; TCRdb's table is partial and in-frame only. The table records tens of thousands of clones, 60% to 80% of them present only once. About this clone: What it recognizes is unknown.

Study-level points and caveats: Follow-up analysis later connected one missense variant in DCLRE1C with trimming of TCR beta V- and J-genes. The authors reported that TCR beta sequences could predict HLA-A and HLA-B alleles. These predictions were accurate for most subjects in the first cohort. Among TCR beta chains, those listed as cytomegalovirus-associated numbered over 150.

The rearrangement joins TRBV28 to TRBJ2-7; TRBD2 matches 9 bases. The clonotype comes from a man aged 25 to 40 in good health and CMV-seronegative. Sequences were obtained from PBMCs. The CDR3 is CASSYLAGSYEQYF. The CDR3 DNA reads as TGTGCCAGCAGTTATCTAGCGGGAAGCTACGAGCAGTACTTC. Based on the CDR3 plus reference TRBV28 and TRBJ2-7, the full variable domain is DVKVTQSSRYLVKRTGEKVFLECVQDMDHENMFWYRQDPGLGLRLIYFSYDVKMKEKGDIPEGYSVSREKKERFSLILESASTNQTSMYLCASSYLAGSYEQYFGPGTRLTVT.